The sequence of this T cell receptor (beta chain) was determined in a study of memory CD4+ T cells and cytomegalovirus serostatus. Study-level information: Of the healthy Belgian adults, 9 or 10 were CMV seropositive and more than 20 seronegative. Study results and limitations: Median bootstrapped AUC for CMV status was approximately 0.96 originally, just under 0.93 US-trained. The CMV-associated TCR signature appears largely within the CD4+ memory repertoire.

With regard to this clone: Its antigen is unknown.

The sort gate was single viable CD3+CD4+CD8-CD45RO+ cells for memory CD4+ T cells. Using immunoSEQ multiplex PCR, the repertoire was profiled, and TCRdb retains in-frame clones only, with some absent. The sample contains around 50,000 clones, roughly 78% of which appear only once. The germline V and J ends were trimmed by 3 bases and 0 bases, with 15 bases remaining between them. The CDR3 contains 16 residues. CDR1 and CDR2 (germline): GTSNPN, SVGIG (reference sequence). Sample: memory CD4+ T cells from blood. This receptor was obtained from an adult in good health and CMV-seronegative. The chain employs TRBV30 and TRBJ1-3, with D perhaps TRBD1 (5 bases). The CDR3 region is CAWRPFRGFSGNTIYF. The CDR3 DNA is TGTGCCTGGAGACCGTTTCGGGGGTTCTCTGGAAACACCATATATTTT.